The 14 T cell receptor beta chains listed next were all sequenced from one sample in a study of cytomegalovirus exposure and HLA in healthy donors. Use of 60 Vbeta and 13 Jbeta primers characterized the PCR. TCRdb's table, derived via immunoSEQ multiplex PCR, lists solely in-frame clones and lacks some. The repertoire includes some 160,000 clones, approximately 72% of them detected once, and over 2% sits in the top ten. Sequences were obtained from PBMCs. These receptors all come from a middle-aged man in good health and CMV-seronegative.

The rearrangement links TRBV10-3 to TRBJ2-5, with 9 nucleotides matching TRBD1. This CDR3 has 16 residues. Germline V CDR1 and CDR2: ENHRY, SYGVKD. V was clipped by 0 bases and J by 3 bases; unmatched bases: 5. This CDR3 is CAISESTRTGEETQYF. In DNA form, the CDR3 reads TGTGCCATCAGTGAGTCGACGCGGACAGGGGAAGAGACCCAGTACTTC.

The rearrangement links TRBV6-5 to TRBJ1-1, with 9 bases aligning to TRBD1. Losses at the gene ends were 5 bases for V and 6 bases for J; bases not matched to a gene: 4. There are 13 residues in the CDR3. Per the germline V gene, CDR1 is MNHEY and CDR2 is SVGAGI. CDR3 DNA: TGTGCCAGCAGTCCCGACAGGGGGGCTGAAGCTTTCTTT. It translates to CASSPDRGAEAFF.

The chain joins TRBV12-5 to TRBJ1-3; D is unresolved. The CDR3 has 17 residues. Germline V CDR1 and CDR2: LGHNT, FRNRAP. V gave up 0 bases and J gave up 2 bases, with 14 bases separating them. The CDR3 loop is CASGLVLGSGTGNTIYF. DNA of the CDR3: TGTGCTAGTGGTTTGGTACTAGGTTCGGGTACTGGAAACACCATATATTTT.

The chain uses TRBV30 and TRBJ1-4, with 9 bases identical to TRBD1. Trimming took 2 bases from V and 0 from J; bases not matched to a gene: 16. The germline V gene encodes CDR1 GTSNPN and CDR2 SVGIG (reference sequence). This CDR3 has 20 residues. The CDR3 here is CAWSTPLLPGQGATNEKLFF. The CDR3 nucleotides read TGTGCCTGGAGTACCCCCTTACTTCCGGGACAGGGTGCAACTAATGAAAAACTGTTTTTT.

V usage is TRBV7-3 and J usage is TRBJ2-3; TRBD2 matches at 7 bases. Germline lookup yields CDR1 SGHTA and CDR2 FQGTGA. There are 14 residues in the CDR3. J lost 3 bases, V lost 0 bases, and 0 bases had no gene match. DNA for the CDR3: TGTGCCAGCAGCTTAACGGGGGGGACAGATACGCAGTATTTT. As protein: CASSLTGGTDTQYF.

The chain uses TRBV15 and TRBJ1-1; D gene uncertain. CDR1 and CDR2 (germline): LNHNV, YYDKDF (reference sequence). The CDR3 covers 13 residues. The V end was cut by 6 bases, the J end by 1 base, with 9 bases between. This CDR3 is CATSPRRNTEAFF. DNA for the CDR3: TGTGCCACCAGTCCGAGGAGGAACACTGAAGCTTTCTTT.

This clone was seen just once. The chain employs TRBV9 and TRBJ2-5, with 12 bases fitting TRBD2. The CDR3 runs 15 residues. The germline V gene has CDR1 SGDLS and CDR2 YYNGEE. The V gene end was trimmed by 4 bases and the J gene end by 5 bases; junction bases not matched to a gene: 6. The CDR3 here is CASSMGLAGQETQYF. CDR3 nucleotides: TGTGCCAGCAGCATGGGACTAGCGGGTCAGGAGACCCAGTACTTC.

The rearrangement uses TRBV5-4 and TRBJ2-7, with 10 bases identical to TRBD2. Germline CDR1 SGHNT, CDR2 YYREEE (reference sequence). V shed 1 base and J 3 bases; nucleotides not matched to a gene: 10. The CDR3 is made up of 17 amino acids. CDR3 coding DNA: TGTGCCAGCAGCTTGTACCGGGGGGCTAGCGGGAGCTACGAGCAGTACTTC. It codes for CASSLYRGASGSYEQYF.

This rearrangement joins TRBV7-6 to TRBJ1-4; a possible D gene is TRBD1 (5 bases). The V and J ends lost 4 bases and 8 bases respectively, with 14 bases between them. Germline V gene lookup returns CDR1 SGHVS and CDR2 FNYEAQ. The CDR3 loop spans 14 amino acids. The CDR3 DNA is TGTGCCAGCAGCTCAAGGGAGGGGCGGGAAAAACTGTTTTTT. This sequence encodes CASSSREGREKLFF.

The CDR3 sequence is CATLQGGGAPDTQYF. In DNA, the CDR3 is TGTGCCACCCTCCAAGGCGGGGGGGCTCCAGATACGCAGTATTTT. This sequence joins TRBV7-8 and TRBJ2-3; TRBD2 aligns across 9 bases. After removal of 10 bases from V and 4 bases from J, the junction contained 12 bases not matched to a gene. There are 15 residues in the CDR3. Germline CDR1 SGHVS, CDR2 FQNEAQ.

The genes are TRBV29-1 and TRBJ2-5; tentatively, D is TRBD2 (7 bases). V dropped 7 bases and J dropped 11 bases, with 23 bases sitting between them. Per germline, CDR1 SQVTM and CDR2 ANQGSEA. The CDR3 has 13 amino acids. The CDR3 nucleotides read TGCAGCGCCGGGGGGAGCGGCAAGGGGGAGCAGTACTTC. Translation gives CSAGGSGKGEQYF.

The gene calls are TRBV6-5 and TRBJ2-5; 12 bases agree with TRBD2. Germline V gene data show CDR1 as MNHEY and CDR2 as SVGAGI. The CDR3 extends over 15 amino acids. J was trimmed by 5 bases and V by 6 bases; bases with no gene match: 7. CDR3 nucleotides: TGTGCCAGCAGCACCGCTAGCGGGGGGGCGGAGACCCAGTACTTC. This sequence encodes CASSTASGGAETQYF.

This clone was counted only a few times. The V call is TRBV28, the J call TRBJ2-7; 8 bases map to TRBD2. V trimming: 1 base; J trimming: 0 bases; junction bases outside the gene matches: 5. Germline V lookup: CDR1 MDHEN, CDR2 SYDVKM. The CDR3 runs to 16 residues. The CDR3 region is CASSLLSGGISYEQYF. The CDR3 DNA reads TGTGCCAGCAGTTTATTGTCGGGGGGGATCTCCTACGAGCAGTACTTC.

CDR3 in amino acids: CAGTGQGNGYTF. The CDR3 DNA reads as TGTGCCGGGACCGGACAGGGGAATGGCTACACCTTC. The rearrangement links TRBV7-9 to TRBJ1-2; TRBD1 aligns across 9 bases. This CDR3 contains 12 residues. V was clipped by 11 bases and J by 6 bases; unmatched bases: 7. Germline assignment: CDR1 SEHNR and CDR2 FQNEAQ (reference sequence).